The next 16 T cell receptor beta chains were all read from a single sample in a study of cytomegalovirus exposure and HLA in healthy donors. PCR used 60 Vbeta primers and 13 Jbeta primers. Generated by immunoSEQ multiplex PCR, the TCRdb table keeps only in-frame clones and is missing some. The table includes approximately 160,000 clones, roughly 75% detected once. The sample taken for sequencing was PBMCs. These receptors were taken from a male donor in good health and CMV-seronegative.

J is TRBJ2-6 and V is TRBV11-2; 9 nucleotides line up with TRBD1. The CDR3 extends over 17 amino acids. V dropped 6 bases and J dropped 4; count of bases not matched to a gene: 10. Per the germline V gene, CDR1 is SGHAT and CDR2 is FQNNGV. The CDR3 reads CASSRYRGPAGANVLTF. DNA for the CDR3: TGTGCCAGCAGTCGATACAGGGGGCCGGCAGGGGCCAACGTCCTGACTTTC.

The chain joins TRBV10-3 to TRBJ2-7; 10 bases line up with TRBD2. CDR1 is ENHRY and CDR2 is SYGVKD in the germline V gene. The V segment lost 10 bases and the J segment 2 bases; nucleotides outside the gene matches: 11. This CDR3 region has 15 residues. The CDR3 here is CATAGTSASTYEQYF. DNA of the CDR3: TGTGCCACCGCCGGGACTAGCGCCTCCACCTACGAGCAGTACTTC.

V gene TRBV5-1 combines with J gene TRBJ1-1; D perhaps matches TRBD1 (5 bases). The V end was cut by 6 bases, the J end by 3 bases, with 15 bases between. The CDR3 consists of 14 residues. Germline V CDR1 and CDR2: SGHRS, YFSETQ. This CDR3 reads CASTPLTGDTEAFF. The DNA of the CDR3 is TGCGCCAGCACCCCTCTCACGGGGGACACTGAAGCTTTCTTT. The entire variable domain, with the rest obtained from reference TRBV5-1 and TRBJ1-1, is as follows: KAGVTQTPRYLIKTRGQQVTLSCSPISGHRSVSWYQQTPGQGLQFLFEYFSETQRNKGNFPGRFSGRQFSNSRSEMNVSTLELGDSALYLCASTPLTGDTEAFFGQGTRLTVV.

The rearrangement links TRBV11-2 to TRBJ2-6, with 10 bases aligning to TRBD1. CDR1 and CDR2 from the germline V gene are SGHAT and FQNNGV. This CDR3 spans 19 amino acids. The J segment lost 4 bases and the V segment lost 0 bases, leaving 9 bases of the junction unmatched. CDR3 bases: TGTGCCAGCAGCTTAGATCGAGGACAGGGGGTATCCGGGGCCAACGTCCTGACTTTC. This gives the protein CASSLDRGQGVSGANVLTF.

The chain combines TRBV11-2 with TRBJ1-2; perhaps TRBD1 as D (6 bases). Deletions cut 6 bases from V and 4 bases from J, with 12 bases between. Germline CDR1 and CDR2: SGHAT and FQNNGV. The CDR3 loop spans 13 amino acids. CDR3 in amino acids: CASRDSLSYGYTF. CDR3 sequence (DNA): TGTGCCAGCAGGGACAGCTTGAGCTATGGCTACACCTTC.

V and J are TRBV14 and TRBJ2-2, with D maybe TRBD2 (5 bases). The CDR3 sequence is 14 residues long. CDR1 is SGHDN, CDR2 FVKESK, per germline. Trimming removed 3 bases at V and 5 bases at J, with 10 bases between. The CDR3 region is CASSQITRTGELFF. CDR3 sequence (DNA): TGTGCCAGCAGCCAGATCACTAGAACCGGGGAGCTGTTTTTT.

The rearrangement joins TRBV7-9 to TRBJ1-5; maybe TRBD1 (6 bases). The CDR3 extends over 15 amino acids. V was cut by 2 bases and J by 7 bases, with 15 bases left in between. Germline CDR1 is SEHNR and CDR2 is FQNEAQ (reference sequence). CDR3 in amino acids: CASSLSGAQGQPQHF. The CDR3, as DNA: TGTGCCAGCAGCTTATCTGGCGCCCAGGGGCAGCCCCAGCATTTT.

The chain employs TRBV5-4 and TRBJ1-1; the match to TRBD1 covers 8 bases. Germline V CDR1 and CDR2: SGHNT, YYREEE (reference sequence). The V segment lost 4 bases and the J segment 5 bases; nucleotides outside the gene matches: 10. This CDR3 has 15 residues. The CDR3 here is CASSLAGTGRTEAFF. CDR3 sequence (DNA): TGTGCCAGCAGCCTTGCCGGGACAGGCAGGACTGAAGCTTTCTTT. Together with reference TRBV5-4 and TRBJ1-1, the CDR3 gives the full variable domain: ETGVTQSPTHLIKTRGQQVTLRCSSQSGHNTVSWYQQALGQGPQFIFQYYREEENGRGNFPPRFSGLQFPNYSSELNVNALELDDSALYLCASSLAGTGRTEAFFGQGTRLTVV.

The chain uses TRBV4-3 and TRBJ2-7; 9 bases are shared with TRBD2. Germline V gene sequence: CDR1 LGHNA, CDR2 YSLEER. The CDR3 covers 16 residues. The trim removed 1 base at V and 2 bases at J, leaving 6 bases unmatched. In DNA, the CDR3 is TGCGCCAGCAGCCAAGGGGAAAGCGGGAGGACCTACGAGCAGTACTTC. Amino acids: CASSQGESGRTYEQYF.

The chain recombines TRBV19 with TRBJ2-1, with 16 bases identical to TRBD2. Trimming at V came to 5 bases and at J to 1 base, leaving 5 bases not matched to a gene. The CDR3 runs to 18 residues. The germline V gene encodes CDR1 LNHDA and CDR2 SQIVND (reference sequence). The CDR3 nucleotides are TGTGCCAGTAGTCAGGGACTAGCGGGAGGGCCGTCCTACAATGAGCAGTTCTTC. Encoded protein: CASSQGLAGGPSYNEQFF.

The chain employs TRBV7-9 and TRBJ2-2; the D is unclear. Germline V CDR1 and CDR2: SEHNR, FQNEAQ (reference sequence). The V and J ends lost 5 bases and 1 base respectively, with 11 bases between them. This CDR3 spans 15 amino acids. CDR3: CASSLSAVNTGELFF. The CDR3 DNA reads as TGTGCCAGCAGCCTGTCGGCGGTGAACACCGGGGAGCTGTTTTTT.

This clone has a handful of counts. The chain's CDR3 is CASSLAKGGDGKDGYTF. DNA for the CDR3: TGTGCCAGCAGCTTAGCGAAAGGGGGCGACGGGAAGGATGGCTACACCTTC. This chain uses TRBV7-9 with TRBJ1-2; 7 positions match TRBD1. V gave up 0 bases and J gave up 6 bases; unmatched junction bases: 13. The germline CDR1 and CDR2 sequences are SEHNR and FQNEAQ (reference sequence). The CDR3 is made up of 17 amino acids.

The chain employs TRBV5-4 and TRBJ1-2; 7 nucleotides agree with TRBD1. The germline gives CDR1 SGHNT, CDR2 YYREEE (reference sequence). After removal of 5 bases from V and 2 bases from J, the junction contained 6 bases not matched to a gene. The CDR3 consists of 14 residues. The CDR3 loop is CASRGLQGNYGYTF. The CDR3 DNA sequence: TGTGCCAGCAGAGGGCTACAGGGGAACTATGGCTACACCTTC.

The sample holds a few counts of this clone. The J gene is TRBJ2-3, the V gene TRBV19; 7 bases are a match to TRBD2. V shed 3 bases, J shed 3 bases, and the junction held 3 bases outside the gene matches. The CDR3 extends over 14 amino acids. CDR1 LNHDA and CDR2 SQIVND come from the germline V gene (reference sequence). CDR3 sequence reads: CASSITSVTDTQYF. The CDR3 DNA is TGTGCCAGTAGTATTACTAGCGTAACAGATACGCAGTATTTT.

The chain uses TRBV30 and TRBJ1-1, with a tentative D call TRBD1 (5 bases). V was shortened by 2 bases and J by 4 bases, with 8 bases between the two germline ends. The germline CDR1 and CDR2 sequences are GTSNPN and SVGIG (reference sequence). This CDR3 is 12 amino acids long. CDR3 coding DNA: TGTGCCTGGAGTCGGGGGGTCACTGAAGCTTTCTTT. Translation: CAWSRGVTEAFF. Using reference TRBV30 and TRBJ1-1 for the parts outside the CDR3, the full variable domain is SQTIHQWPATLVQPVGSPLSLECTVEGTSNPNLYWYRQAAGRGLQLLFYSVGIGQISSEVPQNLSASRPQDRQFILSSKKLLLSDSGFYLCAWSRGVTEAFFGQGTRLTVV.

The V gene is TRBV28, the J gene TRBJ2-1; 7 bases match TRBD2. The V segment lost 2 bases and the J segment 4 bases; nucleotides outside the gene matches: 5. The CDR3 runs to 15 residues. Germline V CDR1 and CDR2: MDHEN, SYDVKM. The CDR3 nucleotides read TGTGCCAGCAGTTTAGTGGGAGGGAAGTACAATGAGCAGTTCTTC. Protein sequence: CASSLVGGKYNEQFF.